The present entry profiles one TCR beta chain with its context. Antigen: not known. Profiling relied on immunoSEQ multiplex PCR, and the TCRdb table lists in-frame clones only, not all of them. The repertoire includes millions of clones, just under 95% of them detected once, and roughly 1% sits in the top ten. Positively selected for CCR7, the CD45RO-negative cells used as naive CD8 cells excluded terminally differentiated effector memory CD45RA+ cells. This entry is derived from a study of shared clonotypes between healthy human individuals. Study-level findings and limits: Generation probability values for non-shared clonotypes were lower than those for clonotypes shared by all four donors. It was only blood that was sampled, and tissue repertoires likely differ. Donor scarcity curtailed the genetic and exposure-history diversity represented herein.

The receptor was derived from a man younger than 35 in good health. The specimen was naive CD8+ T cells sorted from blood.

Written as DNA, the CDR3 is TGTGCCAGCAGCGCTTGGGGGGGTGAAGCTTTCTTT. Protein product: CASSAWGGEAFF. V is TRBV9 and J is TRBJ1-1; perhaps TRBD1 as D (5 bases). Per the germline V gene, CDR1 is SGDLS and CDR2 is YYNGEE. This CDR3 is 12 amino acids long. Between the trimmed V and J ends, which lost 3 bases and 7 bases, there was a span of 10 bases. Combining the CDR3 with reference TRBV9 and TRBJ1-1 gives the whole variable domain DSGVTQTPKHLITATGQRVTLRCSPRSGDLSVYWYQQSLDQGLQFLIQYYNGEERAKGNILERFSAQQFPDLHSELNLSSLELGDSALYFCASSAWGGEAFFGQGTRLTVV.